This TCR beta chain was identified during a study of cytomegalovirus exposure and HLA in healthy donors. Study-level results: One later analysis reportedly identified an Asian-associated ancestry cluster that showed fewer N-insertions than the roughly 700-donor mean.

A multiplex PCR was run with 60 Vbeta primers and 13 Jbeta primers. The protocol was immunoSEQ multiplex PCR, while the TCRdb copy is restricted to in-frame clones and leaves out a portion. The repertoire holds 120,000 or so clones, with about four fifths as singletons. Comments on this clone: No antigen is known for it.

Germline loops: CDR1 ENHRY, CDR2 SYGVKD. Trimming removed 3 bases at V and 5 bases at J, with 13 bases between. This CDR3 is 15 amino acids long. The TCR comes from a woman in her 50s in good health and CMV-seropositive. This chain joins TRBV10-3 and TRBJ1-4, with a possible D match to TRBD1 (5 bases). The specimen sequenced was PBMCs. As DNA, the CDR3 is TGTGCCATCAGTGAAGCGGGGGAAAACAATGAAAAACTGTTTTTT. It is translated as CAISEAGENNEKLFF.